This T cell receptor beta chain was recorded in a study of shared clonotypes between healthy human individuals. This table comes from immunoSEQ multiplex PCR, and its TCRdb copy is limited to in-frame clones, with some not included. The sample records hundreds of thousands of clones, approximately 95% being singletons. CD45RO-negative cells were positively selected for CCR7, leaving out terminally differentiated effector memory CD45RA+ cells. This CDR3 is 12 amino acids long. Germline-derived CDR1 and CDR2 are MNHEY and SMNVEV (reference sequence). V was clipped by 6 bases and J by 8 bases; unmatched bases: 4.

The sample was naive CD8+ T cells sorted from blood. The rearrangement links TRBV27 to TRBJ1-2; 9 bases are a match to TRBD1. This TCR derives from a woman aged 25 to 39 in good health. In nucleotides, the CDR3 is TGTGCCAGCAGACAGGGGGCCGACGGCTACACCTTC. Encoded protein: CASRQGADGYTF.